This TCR beta chain was found in a study of OX40 agonist ivuxolimab in advanced cancers. Study details: At 82.7% male, the cohort had a mean age of roughly 60 years, ranging from about 23 to 80. Two patients with cutaneous melanoma and one with hepatocellular carcinoma, three in total, showed partial responses. Overall study findings and caveats: At 0.1 to 3.0 mg/kg, clonal expansion of CD4+ and CD8+ blood T cells had occurred by week 6.

Assay: immunoSEQ multiplex PCR; the TCRdb copy retains only in-frame clones and omits some. Here the sample spans some 70,000 clones, approximately 90% being singletons. Cycle 7 day 1, cycle 4 day 1, and baseline were the timepoints at which blood was sampled. This CDR3 has 14 residues. The V gene's germline CDR1 is MGHDK and CDR2 SYGVNS. V gave up 4 bases and J gave up 9 bases; unmatched junction bases: 5. To note about this clone: Its antigen is not identified.

The specimen was CD4+ or CD8+ T cells sorted from blood, collected in a trial of the OX40 agonist ivuxolimab. The chain carries TRBV25-1 and TRBJ1-6; 8 positions match TRBD1. The sequence was collected from an adult with an advanced solid tumor such as melanoma, head and neck, liver or kidney cancer. In DNA form, the CDR3 reads TGTGCCAGCAGTGGCCAGGGGGCCGGTTCACCCCTCCACTTT. Translated, it gives CASSGQGAGSPLHF.